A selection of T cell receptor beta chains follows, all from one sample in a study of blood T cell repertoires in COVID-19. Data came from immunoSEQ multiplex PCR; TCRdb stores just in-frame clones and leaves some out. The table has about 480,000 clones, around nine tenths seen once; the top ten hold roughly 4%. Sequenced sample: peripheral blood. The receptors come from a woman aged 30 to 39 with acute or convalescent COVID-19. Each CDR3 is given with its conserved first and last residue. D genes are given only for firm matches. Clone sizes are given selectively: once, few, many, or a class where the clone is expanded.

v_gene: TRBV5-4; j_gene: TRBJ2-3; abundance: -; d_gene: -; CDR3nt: TGTGCCAGCAGCTTGAGAGGAACCACAGATACGCAGTATTTT; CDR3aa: CASSLRGTTDTQYF
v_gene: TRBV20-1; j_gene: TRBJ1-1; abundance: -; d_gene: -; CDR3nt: TGCAGTGCTCGAATGGGCCCTGAAGCTTTCTTT; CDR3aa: CSARMGPEAFF
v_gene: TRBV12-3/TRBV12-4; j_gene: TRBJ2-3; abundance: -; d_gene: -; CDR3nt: TGTGCCAGCACCCACTCTAGCACAGATACGCAGTATTTT; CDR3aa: CASTHSSTDTQYF
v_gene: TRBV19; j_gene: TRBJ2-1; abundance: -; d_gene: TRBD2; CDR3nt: TGTGCCAGTAGTACGGGACTAGCGGGGGGGCTTTCGCAGTTCTTC; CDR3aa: CASSTGLAGGLSQFF
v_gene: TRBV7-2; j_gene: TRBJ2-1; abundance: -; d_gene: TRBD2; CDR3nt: TGTGCCAGCAGCCCACGACTAGCGGGGGGGCCGGTTGAGCAGTTCTTC; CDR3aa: CASSPRLAGGPVEQFF
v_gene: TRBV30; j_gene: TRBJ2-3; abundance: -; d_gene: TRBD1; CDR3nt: TGTGCCTGGAGTGGACAGGGTGAGGGCACAGATACGCAGTATTTT; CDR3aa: CAWSGQGEGTDTQYF
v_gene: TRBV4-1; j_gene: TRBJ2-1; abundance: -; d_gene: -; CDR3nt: TGCGCCAGCAGCCACCACAGGGACTACAATGAGCAGTTCTTC; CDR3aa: CASSHHRDYNEQFF
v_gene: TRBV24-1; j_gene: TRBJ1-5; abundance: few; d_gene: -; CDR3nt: TGTGCCACCAGTGATTTCGGTCAGCCCCAGCATTTT; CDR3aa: CATSDFGQPQHF
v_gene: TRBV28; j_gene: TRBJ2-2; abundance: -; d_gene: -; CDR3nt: TGTGCCAGCCTTGACGGGGGTTTGAACACCGGGGAGCTGTTTTTT; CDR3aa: CASLDGGLNTGELFF
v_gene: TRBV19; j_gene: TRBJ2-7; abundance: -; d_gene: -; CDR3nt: TGTGCCAGTACCTACTCGGGGTTAAGCGGTACCTACGAGCAGTACTTC; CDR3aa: CASTYSGLSGTYEQYF
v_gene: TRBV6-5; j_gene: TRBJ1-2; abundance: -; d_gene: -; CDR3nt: TGTGCCAGCAGTTCGACAAAAGGACAGAGCCTCTATGGCTACACCTTC; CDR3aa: CASSSTKGQSLYGYTF
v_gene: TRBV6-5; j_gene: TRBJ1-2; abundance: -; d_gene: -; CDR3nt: TGTGCCAGCAGTTCCCAGGCGAGCAACTATGGCTACACCTTC; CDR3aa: CASSSQASNYGYTF
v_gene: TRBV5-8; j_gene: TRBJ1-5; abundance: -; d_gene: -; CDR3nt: TGTGCCAGCAGCTCCAAACGAGGGCAGCCCCAGCATTTT; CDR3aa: CASSSKRGQPQHF
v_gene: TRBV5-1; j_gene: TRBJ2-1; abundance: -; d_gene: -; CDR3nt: TGCGCCAGCACGCCTTCTAGTTTAGTCGGCAATGAGCAGTTCTTC; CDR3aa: CASTPSSLVGNEQFF
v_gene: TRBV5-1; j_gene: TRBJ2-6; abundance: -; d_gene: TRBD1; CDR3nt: TGCGCCAGCCGGGACAGACTGAGCTCTGGGGCCAACGTCCTGACTTTC; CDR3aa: CASRDRLSSGANVLTF
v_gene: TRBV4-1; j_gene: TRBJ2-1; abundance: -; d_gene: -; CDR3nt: TGCGCCAGCAGCCAGACTCCCGGGACACAGCCTTACAATGAGCAGTTCTTC; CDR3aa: CASSQTPGTQPYNEQFF
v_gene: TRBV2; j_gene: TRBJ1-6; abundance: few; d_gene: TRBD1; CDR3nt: TGTGCCAGCAGATCCGGGACAGACAATTCACCCCTCCACTTT; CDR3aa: CASRSGTDNSPLHF
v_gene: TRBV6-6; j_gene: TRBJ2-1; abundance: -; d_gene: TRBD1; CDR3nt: TGTGCCAGCAGTTACTCCCAGGGGGATGAGCAGTTCTTC; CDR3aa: CASSYSQGDEQFF
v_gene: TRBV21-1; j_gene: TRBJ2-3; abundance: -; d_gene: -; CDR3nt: TGTGCCAGCAGCAATAGATACCCAACGAGCACAGATACGCAGTATTTT; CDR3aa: CASSNRYPTSTDTQYF
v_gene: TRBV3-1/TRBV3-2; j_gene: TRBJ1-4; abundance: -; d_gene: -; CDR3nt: TGTGCCAGCAGCCACTCACTTACAGGGACCAGAGGTGAAAAACTGTTTTTT; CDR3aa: CASSHSLTGTRGEKLFF
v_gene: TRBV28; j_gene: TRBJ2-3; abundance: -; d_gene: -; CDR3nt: TGTGCCAGCAGTCATCGGGACTCGGTAGGAGATACGCAGTATTTT; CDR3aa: CASSHRDSVGDTQYF
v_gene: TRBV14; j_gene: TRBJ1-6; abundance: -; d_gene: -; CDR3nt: TGTGCCAGCAGCCAAGCGCACAGTAATTCACCCCTCCACTTT; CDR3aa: CASSQAHSNSPLHF
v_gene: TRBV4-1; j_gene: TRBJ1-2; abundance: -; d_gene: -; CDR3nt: TGCGCCAGCAGCCAAGGTCTGGGGGGTGGTGGCTACACCTTC; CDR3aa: CASSQGLGGGGYTF
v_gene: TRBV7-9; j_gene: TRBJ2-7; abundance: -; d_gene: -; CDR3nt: TGTGCCAGCAGCCTACAGCCCTACGAGCAGTACTTC; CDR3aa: CASSLQPYEQYF
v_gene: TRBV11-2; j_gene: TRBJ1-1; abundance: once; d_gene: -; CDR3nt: TGTGCCAGCAGCCCCTCGGGTAAACGCGGGAACACTGAAGCTTTCTTT; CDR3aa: CASSPSGKRGNTEAFF
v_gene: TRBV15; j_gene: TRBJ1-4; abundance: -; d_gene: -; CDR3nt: TGTGCCACCAGCGGTTCCTCAGGGGCTACTAATGAAAAACTGTTTTTT; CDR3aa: CATSGSSGATNEKLFF
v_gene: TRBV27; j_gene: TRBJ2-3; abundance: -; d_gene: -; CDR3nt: TGTGCCAGCAGTTTTCAGATAGCCTCAGATACGCAGTATTTT; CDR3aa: CASSFQIASDTQYF
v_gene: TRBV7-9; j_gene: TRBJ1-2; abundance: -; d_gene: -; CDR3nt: TGTGCCAGCAGCTTAGTGTCAGGGCAGGGCTACACCTTC; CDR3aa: CASSLVSGQGYTF
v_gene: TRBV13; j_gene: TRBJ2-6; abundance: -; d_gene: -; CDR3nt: TGTGCCAGCAGCTTATTAGTGAACTCTGGGGCCAACGTCCTGACTTTC; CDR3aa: CASSLLVNSGANVLTF
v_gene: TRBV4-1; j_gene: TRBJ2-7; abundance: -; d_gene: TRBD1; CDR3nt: TGCGCCAGCAGCCGGGACAGGTCAAGGATCTACGAGCAGTACTTC; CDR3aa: CASSRDRSRIYEQYF
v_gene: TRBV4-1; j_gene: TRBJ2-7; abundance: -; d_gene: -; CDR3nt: TGCGCCAGCAGCCAAGTCGGGAGTACCTACGAGCAGTACTTC; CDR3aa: CASSQVGSTYEQYF
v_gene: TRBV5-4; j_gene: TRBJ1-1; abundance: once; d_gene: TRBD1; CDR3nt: TGTGCCAGCAGCTCGACAGGGGAAGCTTTCTTT; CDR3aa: CASSSTGEAFF
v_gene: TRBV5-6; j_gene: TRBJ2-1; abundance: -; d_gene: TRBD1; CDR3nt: TGTGCCAGCAGCTTGCGAGACAGGGGGCAAGGTGAGCAGTTCTTC; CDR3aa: CASSLRDRGQGEQFF
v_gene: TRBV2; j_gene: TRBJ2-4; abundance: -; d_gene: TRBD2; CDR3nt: TGTGCCAGCAGTGCTCGGACTAGCGGGCCCAAAAACATTCAGTACTTC; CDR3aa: CASSARTSGPKNIQYF
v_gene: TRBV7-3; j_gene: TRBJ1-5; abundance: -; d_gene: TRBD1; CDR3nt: TGTGCCAGCAGCTTACTTAGACAGGGCTGGAGCAATCAGCCCCAGCATTTT; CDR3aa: CASSLLRQGWSNQPQHF
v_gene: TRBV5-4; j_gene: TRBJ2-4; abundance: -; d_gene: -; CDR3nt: TGTGCCAGCAGCTTGGGGGCGGGGCCCAAAAACATTCAGTACTTC; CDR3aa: CASSLGAGPKNIQYF
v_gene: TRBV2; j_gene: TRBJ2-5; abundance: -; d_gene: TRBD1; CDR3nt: TGTGCCAGCATACAGGACAGGGGACACCGAACCCAGTACTTC; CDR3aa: CASIQDRGHRTQYF
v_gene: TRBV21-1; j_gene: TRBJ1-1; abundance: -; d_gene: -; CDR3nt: TGTGCCAGCAGCCCAAGAAAGGGACAGTTGAACACTGAAGCTTTCTTT; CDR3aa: CASSPRKGQLNTEAFF
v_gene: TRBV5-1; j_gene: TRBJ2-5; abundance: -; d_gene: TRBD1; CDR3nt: TGCGCCAGCAGCTCTCCGGGACAGGGAGGAGAGACCCAGTACTTC; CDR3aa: CASSSPGQGGETQYF
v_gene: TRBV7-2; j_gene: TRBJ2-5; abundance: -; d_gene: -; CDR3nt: TGTGCCAGCAGTCGCAAAAGGGGTATCCAAGAGACCCAGTACTTC; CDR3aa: CASSRKRGIQETQYF
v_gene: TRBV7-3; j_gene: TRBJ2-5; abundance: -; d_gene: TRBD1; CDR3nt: TGTGCCAGCAGCTTAACGGGACAGGGATCTGGAGAGACCCAGTACTTC; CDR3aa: CASSLTGQGSGETQYF
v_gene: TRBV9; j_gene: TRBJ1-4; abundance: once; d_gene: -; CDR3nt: TGTGCCAGCAGCGTAGACAGCAATGAAAAACTGTTTTTT; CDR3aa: CASSVDSNEKLFF
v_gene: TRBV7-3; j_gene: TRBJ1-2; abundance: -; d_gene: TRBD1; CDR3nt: TGTGCCAGCAGCCGGACAGGGGGCGCCGATGGCTACACCTTC; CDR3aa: CASSRTGGADGYTF
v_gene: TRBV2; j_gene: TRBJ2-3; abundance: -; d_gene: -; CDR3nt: TGTGCCAGCAGTGTAAGGCGGGGGCGAAGCACAGATACGCAGTATTTT; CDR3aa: CASSVRRGRSTDTQYF
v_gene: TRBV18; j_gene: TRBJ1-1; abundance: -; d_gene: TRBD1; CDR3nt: TGTGCCAGCTCACCTAGGGCAGGGGGCGGAAGCACTGAAGCTTTCTTT; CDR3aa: CASSPRAGGGSTEAFF
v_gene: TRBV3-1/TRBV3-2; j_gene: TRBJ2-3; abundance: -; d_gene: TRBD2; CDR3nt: TGTGCCAGCAGACAACTTGGGAGCGGGGGGACCGATACGCAGTATTTT; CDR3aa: CASRQLGSGGTDTQYF
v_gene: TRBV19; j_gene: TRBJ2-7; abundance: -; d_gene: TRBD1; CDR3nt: TGTGCCAGTAGGATACGGGACAGCCCGACTTTATACGAGCAGTACTTC; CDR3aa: CASRIRDSPTLYEQYF
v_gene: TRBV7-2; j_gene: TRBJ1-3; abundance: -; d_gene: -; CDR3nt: TGTGCCAGCGGAATCGAGGGAAGCTCTGGAAACACCATATATTTT; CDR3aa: CASGIEGSSGNTIYF
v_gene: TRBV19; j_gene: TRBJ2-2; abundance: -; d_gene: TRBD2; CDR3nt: TGTGCCAGTAGTCGGGGAGGGGAAAACACCGGGGAGCTGTTTTTT; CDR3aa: CASSRGGENTGELFF
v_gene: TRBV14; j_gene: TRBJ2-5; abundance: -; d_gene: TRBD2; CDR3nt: TGTGCCAGCAGCCAACTAGCGGGGGGACGCAGCCTGCAGACCCAGTACTTC; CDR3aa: CASSQLAGGRSLQTQYF
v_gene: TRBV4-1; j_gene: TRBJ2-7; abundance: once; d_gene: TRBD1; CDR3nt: TGCGCCAGCAGCCAATCGGGACAGGGGTTCTACGAGCAGTACTTC; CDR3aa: CASSQSGQGFYEQYF
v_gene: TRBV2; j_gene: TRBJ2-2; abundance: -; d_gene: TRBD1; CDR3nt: TGTGCCAGCAGGGGGACAGGGAACACCGGGGAGCTGTTTTTT; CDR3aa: CASRGTGNTGELFF
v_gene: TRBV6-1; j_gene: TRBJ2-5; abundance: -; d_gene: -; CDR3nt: TGTGCCAGCAGTGAAATAGCAGTCCCAGAGACCCAGTACTTC; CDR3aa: CASSEIAVPETQYF
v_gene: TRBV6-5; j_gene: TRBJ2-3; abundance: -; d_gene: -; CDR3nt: TGTGCCAGCAGCCTGACAGACAGCACAGATACGCAGTATTTT; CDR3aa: CASSLTDSTDTQYF
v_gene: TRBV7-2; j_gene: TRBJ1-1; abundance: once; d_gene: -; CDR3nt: TGTGCCAGCAGCTTATTTTACGTCGGCGGAAACACTGAAGCTTTCTTT; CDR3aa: CASSLFYVGGNTEAFF
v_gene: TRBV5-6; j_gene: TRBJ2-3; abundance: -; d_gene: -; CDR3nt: TGTGCCAGCAGCCCACAAGATAGCACAGATACGCAGTATTTT; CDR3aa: CASSPQDSTDTQYF
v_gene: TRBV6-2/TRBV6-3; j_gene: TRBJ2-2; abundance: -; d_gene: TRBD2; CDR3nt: TGTGCCAGCAGTTACGTAGCGCGGGAGCTCACCGGGGAGCTGTTTTTT; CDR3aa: CASSYVARELTGELFF